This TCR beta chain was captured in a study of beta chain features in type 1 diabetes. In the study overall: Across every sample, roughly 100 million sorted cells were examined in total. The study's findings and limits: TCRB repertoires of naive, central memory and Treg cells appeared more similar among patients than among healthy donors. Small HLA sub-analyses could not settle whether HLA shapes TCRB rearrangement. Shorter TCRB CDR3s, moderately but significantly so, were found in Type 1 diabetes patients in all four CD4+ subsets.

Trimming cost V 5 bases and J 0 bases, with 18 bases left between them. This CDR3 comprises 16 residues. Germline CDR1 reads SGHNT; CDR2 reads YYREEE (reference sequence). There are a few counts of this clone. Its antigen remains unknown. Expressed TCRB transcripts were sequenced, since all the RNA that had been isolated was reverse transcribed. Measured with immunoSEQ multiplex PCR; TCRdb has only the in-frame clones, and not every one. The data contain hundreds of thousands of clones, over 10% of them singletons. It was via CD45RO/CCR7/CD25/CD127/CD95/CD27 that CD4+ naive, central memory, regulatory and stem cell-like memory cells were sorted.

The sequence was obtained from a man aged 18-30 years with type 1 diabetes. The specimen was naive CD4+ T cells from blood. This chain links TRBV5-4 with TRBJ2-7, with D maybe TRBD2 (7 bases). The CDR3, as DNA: TGTGCCAGCAGGCCCCTAGACGGGGGGCCCTCCTACGAGCAGTACTTC. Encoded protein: CASRPLDGGPSYEQYF.